The T cell receptor (beta chain) described here comes from a study of shared clonotypes between healthy human individuals. Regarding the study as a whole: Deeper or shallower sequencing was expected to change how clonotypes are shared among donors.

The V gene's germline CDR1 is MGHRA and CDR2 YSYEKL. The CDR3 is made up of 12 amino acids. On this clone itself: The target antigen is unknown.

Using immunoSEQ multiplex PCR, the repertoire was profiled, and TCRdb retains in-frame clones only, with some absent. The table lists approximately 320,000 clones, around 86% of them singletons. Specimen: memory CD8+ T cells sorted from blood. Subset in this sample: CD45RO+ cells pooled with CCR7-negative TemRA cells. The TCR sequence derives from a man aged 18 to 29 in good health. The chain has TRBV4-1 and TRBJ1-1; D perhaps matches TRBD1 (6 bases). The CDR3 region has the DNA TGCGCTTCGGGACACCTGAACACTGAAGCTTTCTTT. As protein: CASGHLNTEAFF.